This entry features one T cell receptor (beta chain) sequence. Its antigen remains unidentified. TCRdb keeps only in-frame clones here, not all; method: immunoSEQ multiplex PCR. The table shows over a million clones, with approximately 80% occurring only once. The entry originates in a study of shared clonotypes between healthy human individuals. The study's findings and limits: The diversity represented, both genetic and in exposure history, was limited by few donors. Lower generation probabilities were found for non-shared clonotypes than for those shared by all four donors. Investigators expected sequencing depth to affect clonotype sharing among donors.

V shed 5 bases, J shed 6 bases, and the junction held 7 bases outside the gene matches. Germline lookup yields CDR1 SGHTA and CDR2 FQGNSA. This CDR3 spans 15 amino acids. Sequenced sample: memory CD4+ T cells from PBMCs. Sample subset: CD45RA-negative fraction. The chain carries TRBV7-2 and TRBJ2-1, with 10 nucleotides matching TRBD2. This receptor was taken from a young man in good health. Some clones in this sample may be carry-over from other donors' samples. The CDR3: CASSIRGTSANEQFF. CDR3 nucleotides: TGTGCCAGCAGCATTAGAGGGACTAGCGCCAATGAGCAGTTCTTC. The full variable domain, with the rest looked up from reference TRBV7-2 and TRBJ2-1, is GAGVSQSPSNKVTEKGKDVELRCDPISGHTALYWYRQSLGQGLEFLIYFQGNSAPDKSGLPSDRFSAERTGGSVSTLTIQRTQQEDSAVYLCASSIRGTSANEQFFGPGTRLTVL.